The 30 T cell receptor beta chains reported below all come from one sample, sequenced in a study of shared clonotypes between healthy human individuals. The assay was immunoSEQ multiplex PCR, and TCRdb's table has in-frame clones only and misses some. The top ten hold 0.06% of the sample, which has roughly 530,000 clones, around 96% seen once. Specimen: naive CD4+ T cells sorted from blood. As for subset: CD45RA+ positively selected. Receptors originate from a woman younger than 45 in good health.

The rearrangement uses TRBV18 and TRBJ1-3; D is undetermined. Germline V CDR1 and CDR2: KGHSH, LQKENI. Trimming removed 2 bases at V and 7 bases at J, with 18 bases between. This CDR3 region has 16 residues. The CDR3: CASSPSPPLDWNTIYF. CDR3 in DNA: TGTGCCAGCTCACCATCCCCCCCCTTGGATTGGAACACCATATATTTT. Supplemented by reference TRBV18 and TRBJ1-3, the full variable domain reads NAGVMQNPRHLVRRRGQEARLRCSPMKGHSHVYWYRQLPEEGLKFMVYLQKENIIDESGMPKERFSAEFPKEGPSILRIQQVVRGDSAAYFCASSPSPPLDWNTIYFGEGSWLTVV.

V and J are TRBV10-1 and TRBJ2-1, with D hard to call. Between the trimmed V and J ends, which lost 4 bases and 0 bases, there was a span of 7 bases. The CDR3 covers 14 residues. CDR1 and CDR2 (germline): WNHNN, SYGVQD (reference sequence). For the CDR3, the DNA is TGCGCCAGCAGTGTCAGGAGCTCCTACAATGAGCAGTTCTTC. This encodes CASSVRSSYNEQFF.

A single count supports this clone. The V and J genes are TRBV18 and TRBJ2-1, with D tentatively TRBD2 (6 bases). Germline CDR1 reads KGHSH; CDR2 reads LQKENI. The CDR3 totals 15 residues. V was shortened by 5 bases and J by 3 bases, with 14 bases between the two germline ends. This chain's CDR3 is CASSVIADRYNEQFF. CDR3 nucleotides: TGTGCCAGCTCAGTAATAGCGGACCGCTACAATGAGCAGTTCTTC.

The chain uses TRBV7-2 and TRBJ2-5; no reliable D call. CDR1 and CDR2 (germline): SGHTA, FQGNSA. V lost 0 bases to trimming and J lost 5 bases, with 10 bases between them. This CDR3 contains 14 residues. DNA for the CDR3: TGTGCCAGCAGCTTAGCGTACAGTGAGGAGACCCAGTACTTC. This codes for CASSLAYSEETQYF.

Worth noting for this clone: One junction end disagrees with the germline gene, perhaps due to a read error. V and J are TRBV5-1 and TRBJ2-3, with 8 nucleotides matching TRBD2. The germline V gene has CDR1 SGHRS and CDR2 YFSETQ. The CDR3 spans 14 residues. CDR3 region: CASSLGSLSSGSTF. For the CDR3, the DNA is TGCGCCAGCAGCTTGGGGTCATTATCTAGCGGGTCGACCTTT.

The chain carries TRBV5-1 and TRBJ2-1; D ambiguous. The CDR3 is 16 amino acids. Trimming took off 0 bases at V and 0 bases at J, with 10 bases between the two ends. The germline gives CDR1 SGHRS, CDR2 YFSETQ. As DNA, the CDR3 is TGCGCCAGCAGCTTGGGTGGAGCTGGCTCCTACAATGAGCAGTTCTTC. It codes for CASSLGGAGSYNEQFF.

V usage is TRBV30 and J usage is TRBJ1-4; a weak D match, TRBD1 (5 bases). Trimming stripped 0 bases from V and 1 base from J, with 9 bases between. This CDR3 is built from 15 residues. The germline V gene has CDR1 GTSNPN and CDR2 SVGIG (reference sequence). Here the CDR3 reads CAWSVLTGTNEKLFF. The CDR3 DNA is TGTGCCTGGAGTGTACTTACAGGAACTAATGAAAAACTGTTTTTT.

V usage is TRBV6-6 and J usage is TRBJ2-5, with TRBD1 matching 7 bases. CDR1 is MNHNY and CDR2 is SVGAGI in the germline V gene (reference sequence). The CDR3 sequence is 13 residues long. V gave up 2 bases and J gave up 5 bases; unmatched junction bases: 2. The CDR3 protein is CASSYQQGETQYF. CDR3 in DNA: TGTGCCAGCAGTTACCAACAGGGGGAGACCCAGTACTTC.

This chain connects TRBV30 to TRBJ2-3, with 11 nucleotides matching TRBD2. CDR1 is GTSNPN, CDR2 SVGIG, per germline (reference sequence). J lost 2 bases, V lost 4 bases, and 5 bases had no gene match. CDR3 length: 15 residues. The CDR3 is CAWTRTSGYTDTQYF. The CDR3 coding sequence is TGTGCCTGGACCCGGACTAGCGGGTACACAGATACGCAGTATTTT.

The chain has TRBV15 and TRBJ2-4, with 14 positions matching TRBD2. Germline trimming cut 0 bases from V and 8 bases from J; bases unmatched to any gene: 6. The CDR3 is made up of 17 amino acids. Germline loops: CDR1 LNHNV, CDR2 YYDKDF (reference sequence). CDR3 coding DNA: TGTGCCACCAGCAGAGACGGGACTAGCGGGAGTCTCGACATTCAGTACTTC. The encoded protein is CATSRDGTSGSLDIQYF.

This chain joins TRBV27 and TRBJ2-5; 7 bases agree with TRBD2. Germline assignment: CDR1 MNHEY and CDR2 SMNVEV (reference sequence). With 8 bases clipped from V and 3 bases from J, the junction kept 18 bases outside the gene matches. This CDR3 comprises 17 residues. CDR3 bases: TGTGCCAGCGAAAGGGTCGGGGGAGGGTTCCCCAAAGAGACCCAGTACTTC. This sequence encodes CASERVGGGFPKETQYF.

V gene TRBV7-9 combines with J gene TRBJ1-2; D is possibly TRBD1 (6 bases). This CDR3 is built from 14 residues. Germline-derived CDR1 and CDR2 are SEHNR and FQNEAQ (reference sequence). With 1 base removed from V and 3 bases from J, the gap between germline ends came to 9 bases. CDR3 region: CASSLVSGDYGYTF. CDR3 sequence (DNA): TGTGCCAGCAGCTTAGTTTCAGGGGACTATGGCTACACCTTC. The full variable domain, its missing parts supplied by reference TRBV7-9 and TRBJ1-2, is DTGVSQNPRHKITKRGQNVTFRCDPISEHNRLYWYRQTLGQGPEFLTYFQNEAQLEKSRLLSDRFSAERPKGSFSTLEIQRTEQGDSAMYLCASSLVSGDYGYTFGSGTRLTVV.

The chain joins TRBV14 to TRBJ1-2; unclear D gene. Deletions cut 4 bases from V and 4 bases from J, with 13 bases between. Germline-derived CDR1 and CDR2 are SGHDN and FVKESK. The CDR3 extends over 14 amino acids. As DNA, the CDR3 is TGTGCCAGCAGCCGCGACGGACGGGGCTATGGCTACACCTTC. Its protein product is CASSRDGRGYGYTF. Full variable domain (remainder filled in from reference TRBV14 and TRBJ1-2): EAGVTQFPSHSVIEKGQTVTLRCDPISGHDNLYWYRRVMGKEIKFLLHFVKESKQDESGMPNNRFLAERTGGTYSTLKVQPAELEDSGVYFCASSRDGRGYGYTFGSGTRLTVV.

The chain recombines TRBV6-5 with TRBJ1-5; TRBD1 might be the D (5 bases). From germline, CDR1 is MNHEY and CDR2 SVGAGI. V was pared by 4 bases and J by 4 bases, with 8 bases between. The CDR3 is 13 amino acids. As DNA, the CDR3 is TGTGCCAGCAGTTCCCAGGGAAATCAGCCCCAGCATTTT. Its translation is CASSSQGNQPQHF.

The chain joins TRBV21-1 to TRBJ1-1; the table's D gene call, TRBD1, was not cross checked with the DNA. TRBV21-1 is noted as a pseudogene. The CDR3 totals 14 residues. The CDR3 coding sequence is TGTGCCAGCAGCAGTAGGGACAGGGCTACTGAAGCTTTCTTT. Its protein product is CASSSRDRATEAFF.

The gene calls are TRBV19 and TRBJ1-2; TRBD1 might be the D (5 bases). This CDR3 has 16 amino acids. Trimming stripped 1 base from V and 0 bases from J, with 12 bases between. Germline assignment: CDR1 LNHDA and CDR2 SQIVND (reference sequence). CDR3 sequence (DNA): TGTGCCAGTAGTATAGGTGGCAGGGCGCCTAACTATGGCTACACCTTC. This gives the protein CASSIGGRAPNYGYTF.

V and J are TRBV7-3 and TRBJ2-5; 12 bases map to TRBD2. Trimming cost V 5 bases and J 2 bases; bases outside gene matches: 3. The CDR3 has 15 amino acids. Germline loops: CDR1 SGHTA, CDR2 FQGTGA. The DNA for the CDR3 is TGTGCCAGCAGCCGGACTAGCGGGGTTCAAGAGACCCAGTACTTC. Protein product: CASSRTSGVQETQYF.

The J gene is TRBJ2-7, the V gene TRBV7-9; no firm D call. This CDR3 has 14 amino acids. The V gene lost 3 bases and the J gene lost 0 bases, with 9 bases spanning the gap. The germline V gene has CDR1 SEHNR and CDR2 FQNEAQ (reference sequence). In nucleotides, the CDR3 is TGTGCCAGCAGCTTGGGCAGTTTCTCCTACGAGCAGTACTTC. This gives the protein CASSLGSFSYEQYF.

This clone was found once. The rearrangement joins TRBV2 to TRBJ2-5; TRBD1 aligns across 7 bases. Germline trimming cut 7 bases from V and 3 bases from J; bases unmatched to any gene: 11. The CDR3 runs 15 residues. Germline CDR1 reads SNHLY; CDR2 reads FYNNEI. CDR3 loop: CASNFDRALKETQYF. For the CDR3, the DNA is TGTGCCAGCAATTTCGACAGGGCCTTAAAAGAGACCCAGTACTTC.

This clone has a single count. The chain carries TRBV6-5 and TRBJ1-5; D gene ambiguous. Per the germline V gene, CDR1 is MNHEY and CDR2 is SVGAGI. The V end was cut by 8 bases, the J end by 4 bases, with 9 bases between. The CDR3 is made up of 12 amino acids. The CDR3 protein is CASGSGNQPQHF. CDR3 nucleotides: TGTGCCAGCGGGTCGGGAAATCAGCCCCAGCATTTT.

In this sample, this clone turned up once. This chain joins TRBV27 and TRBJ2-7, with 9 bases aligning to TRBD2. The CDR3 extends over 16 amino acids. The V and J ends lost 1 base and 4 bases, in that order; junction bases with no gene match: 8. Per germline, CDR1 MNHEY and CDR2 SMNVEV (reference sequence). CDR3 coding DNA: TGTGCCAGCAGTTTATGGGCTAGCGGGGTGTCATACGAGCAGTACTTC. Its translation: CASSLWASGVSYEQYF.

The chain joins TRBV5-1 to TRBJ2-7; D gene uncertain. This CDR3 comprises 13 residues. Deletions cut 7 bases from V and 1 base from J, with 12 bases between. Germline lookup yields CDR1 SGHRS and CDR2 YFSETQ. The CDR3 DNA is TGCGCCAGCGCCCGGGCGCGTTCCTACGAGCAGTACTTC. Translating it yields CASARARSYEQYF.

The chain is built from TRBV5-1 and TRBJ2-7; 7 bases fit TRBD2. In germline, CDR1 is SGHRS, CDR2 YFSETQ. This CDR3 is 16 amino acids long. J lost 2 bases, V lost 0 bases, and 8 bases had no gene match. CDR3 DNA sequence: TGCGCCAGCAGCTTGGCCGCACAAGCGGGAACCTACGAGCAGTACTTC. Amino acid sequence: CASSLAAQAGTYEQYF. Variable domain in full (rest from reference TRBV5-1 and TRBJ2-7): KAGVTQTPRYLIKTRGQQVTLSCSPISGHRSVSWYQQTPGQGLQFLFEYFSETQRNKGNFPGRFSGRQFSNSRSEMNVSTLELGDSALYLCASSLAAQAGTYEQYFGPGTRLTVT.

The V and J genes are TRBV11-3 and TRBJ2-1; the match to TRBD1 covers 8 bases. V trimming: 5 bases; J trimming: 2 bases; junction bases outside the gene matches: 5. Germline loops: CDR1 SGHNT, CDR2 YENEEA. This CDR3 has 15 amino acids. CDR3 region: CASSPRQGPYNEQFF. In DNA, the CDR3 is TGTGCCAGCAGCCCCCGACAGGGGCCCTACAATGAGCAGTTCTTC.

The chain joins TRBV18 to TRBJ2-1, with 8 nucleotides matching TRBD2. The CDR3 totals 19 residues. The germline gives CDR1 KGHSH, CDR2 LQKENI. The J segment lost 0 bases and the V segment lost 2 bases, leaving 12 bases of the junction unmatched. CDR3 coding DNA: TGTGCCAGCTCACCAAAAAAGGACGGGAGGGCCCGCTCCTACAATGAGCAGTTCTTC. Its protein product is CASSPKKDGRARSYNEQFF.

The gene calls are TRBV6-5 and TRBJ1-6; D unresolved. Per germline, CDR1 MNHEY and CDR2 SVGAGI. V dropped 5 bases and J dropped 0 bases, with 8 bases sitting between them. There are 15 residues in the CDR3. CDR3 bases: TGTGCCAGCAGTCCCGGGAGCTCCTATAATTCACCCCTCCACTTT. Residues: CASSPGSSYNSPLHF.

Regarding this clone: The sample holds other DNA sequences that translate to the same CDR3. This chain's CDR3 is CASSYSRQGYEQYF. Here the CDR3 DNA reads TGTGCCAGCAGTTACTCGAGGCAGGGCTACGAGCAGTACTTC. This chain joins TRBV6-5 and TRBJ2-7; a possible D gene is TRBD1 (5 bases). CDR1 and CDR2 from the germline V gene are MNHEY and SVGAGI. V lost 0 bases and J 3 bases, leaving 9 bases between the germline ends. The CDR3 has 14 residues.

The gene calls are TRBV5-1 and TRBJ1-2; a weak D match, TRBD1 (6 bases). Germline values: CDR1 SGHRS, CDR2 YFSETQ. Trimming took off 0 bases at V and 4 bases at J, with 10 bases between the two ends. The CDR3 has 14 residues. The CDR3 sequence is CASSLAGDLYGYTF. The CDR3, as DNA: TGCGCCAGCAGCTTGGCAGGGGACCTCTATGGCTACACCTTC.

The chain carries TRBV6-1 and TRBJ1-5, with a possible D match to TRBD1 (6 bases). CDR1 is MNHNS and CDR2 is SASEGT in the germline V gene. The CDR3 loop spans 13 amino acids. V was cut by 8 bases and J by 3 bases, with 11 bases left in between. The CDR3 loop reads CASASGDNQPQHF. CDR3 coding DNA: TGTGCCAGCGCGTCAGGGGACAATCAGCCCCAGCATTTT.

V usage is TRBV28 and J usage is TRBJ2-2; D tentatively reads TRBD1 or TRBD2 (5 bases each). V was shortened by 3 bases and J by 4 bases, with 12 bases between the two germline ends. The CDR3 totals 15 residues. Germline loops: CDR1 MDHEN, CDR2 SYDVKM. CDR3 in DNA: TGTGCCAGCAGTTTTTGGGGGAGCCCCACCGGGGAGCTGTTTTTT. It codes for CASSFWGSPTGELFF.